The T cell receptor beta chain described here comes from a study of shared clonotypes between healthy human individuals. Broader study findings: The study found lower generation probabilities in non-shared clonotypes than in those shared by all four donors.

Several immunoSEQ 96-well plates shared each subset's DNA, each plate a replicate. Sequenced by immunoSEQ multiplex PCR; TCRdb stores in-frame clones only, minus some. The table records more than 2 million clones, over 85% of them present only once. Naive CD8 cells were CD45RO-negative, positively selected for CCR7, excluding terminally differentiated effector memory CD45RA+ cells. Recent acute infections and vaccinations were absent in the healthy HIV-negative adult donors. Among the donors, all were Caucasian adults who lived in Nashville, Tennessee. The CDR3 contains 15 residues. The junction had 8 bases not matched to a gene; V was cut back by 4 bases and J by 4 bases. Germline V CDR1 and CDR2: GTSNPN, SVGIG (reference sequence). To note about this clone: Its cognate antigen is unknown.

This receptor was obtained from a man younger than 35 in good health. Sequencing input: naive CD8+ T cells sorted from blood. The genes are TRBV30 and TRBJ2-2, with 8 bases aligning to TRBD1. In nucleotides, the CDR3 is TGTGCCTGGATTCCAGGGGGCGCGGGCACCGGGGAGCTGTTTTTT. This gives the protein CAWIPGGAGTGELFF. Full variable domain (outside the CDR3, taken from reference TRBV30 and TRBJ2-2): SQTIHQWPATLVQPVGSPLSLECTVEGTSNPNLYWYRQAAGRGLQLLFYSVGIGQISSEVPQNLSASRPQDRQFILSSKKLLLSDSGFYLCAWIPGGAGTGELFFGEGSRLTVL.